One T cell receptor beta chain is described in this entry. This receptor's antigen is unknown. Base-call qualities are not available, and no considerably larger clone is one nucleotide away. This sample was included in a study of cytomegalovirus exposure and HLA in healthy donors (dated by TCRdb to about 2017). Study-wide context: An earlier analysis of roughly 610 of the donors reported 276 Gb of sequence data and 95 million to 140 million unique TCR beta sequences obtained from roughly 180 million T cells. An early release that covered about 640 HLA-typed donors contained around 330 gigabases of sequencing data and 75 million to 100 million unique TCR sequences. Of the 350 to 450 genotyped donors, approximately 80% fell in the genetic ancestry cluster associated with self-reported Caucasian donors. The aim of the study was to test whether cataloging public T cell receptors could identify signatures of past pathogen exposure. The study used immunosequencing to profile the T cell repertoires of hundreds of subjects and linked those repertoires to cytomegalovirus serostatus. A separate validation cohort of approximately 130 different subjects was used in addition to the roughly 620-subject first cohort. To predict cytomegalovirus infection status, the study brought together high-throughput TCR immunosequencing, statistical association of individual TCRs with disease status, and machine learning. To study patterns of TCR occurrence, a later analysis re-analyzed previously published TCR beta repertoires from 550 to 800 donors and added high-resolution HLA genotyping. In the later analysis, no new phenotypic data were used to find candidate immune exposures; instead, reliance was placed on TCR beta sequences and their occurrence across donors. An earlier analysis of 500 to 650 of the donors applied high-throughput TCR beta sequencing to assess whether each TCR beta V gene segment acted as functional or pseudogenic. Donor age, sex, ethnicity and CMV serostatus were compiled together with the repertoire data. A later genetic analysis used genome-wide SNP genotypes for about three fifths of the 666 donors, treating that subset as a discovery cohort. All discovery cohort repertoires had been generated using a single sequencing platform. Class I and class II HLA loci were covered by the typing at four-digit resolution. The number of typed donors differed by locus: about 620-640 for A, B, C, DRB1 and DQB1; 522 for DQA1; approximately 600 for DPA1; and roughly 490 for DPB1. A few DR-DQ haplotypes were treated as single units for association and clustering because of strong linkage in the cohort. Among 398 genotyped donors of the cohort, an average of 235,054 unique TCR beta nucleotide sequences were sequenced per donor, around 20% of them non-productive. Findings and caveats that apply to the study as a whole: A later analysis reported that several top co-occurrence clusters appeared linked to parvovirus B19, influenza, CMV and Epstein-Barr virus. In both the original and validation cohorts, the classifier was reported to diagnose cytomegalovirus status with high specificity and sensitivity. Roughly uniform sequencing depth across donors was assumed in presence/absence analyses, although this assumption may not hold. Most TCR sequences were observed very rarely across donors, whereas some public TCRs were present in many individuals. A group of highly shared sequence variants was considered likely to be a technical artifact of the sequencing pipeline. The authors suggested that the approach could potentially be extended to other disease states and immunological phenotypes. Linkage disequilibrium might explain the correlated functional status among segregating V segments, but an unknown experimental factor could not be excluded. Because counts were too low, around 18 rarely observed V segments, including chromosome 9 orphons, were left out of the earlier analysis of about 620 of the donors. In a later genetic analysis, fewer N-insertions in productive TCRs were reported among donors in an Asian-associated ancestry cluster than the roughly 700-donor mean. In a later analysis, HLA-associated TCR beta chains showed more clonal expansion and lower generation probabilities than non-associated chains that were equally common. Because some donors lacked HLA typing at each locus, the association tests relied only on the typed subset. The cohort was sequenced for TCR beta chains only, and without alpha or paired-chain data the features that could be detected were limited. Some IMGT-functional V segments, including TRBV6-2 and TRBV6-3, could not be told apart with the 87-base-pair reads, so those segments were excluded. The study listed approximately 160 TCR beta chains as associated with cytomegalovirus. Specific HLA alleles were associated with roughly 17,000 TCR beta sequences at a false discovery rate of 0.05 in a later analysis. Immune exposure information for the cohort was limited to CMV serostatus. V-gene and J-gene trimming of TCR beta chains was associated with a missense DCLRE1C variant in a later genetic analysis, and the association was replicated in an independent cohort. According to a later analysis, TCR association rates differed among HLA loci, with DRB1 alleles showing the most associated TCRs and HLA-C alleles showing the fewest. Three of the identified cytomegalovirus-associated TCR beta chains were confirmed in vitro to be specific for cytomegalovirus antigens. Most CMV-associated TCR beta chains appeared to be HLA-restricted in a later analysis, and the HLA associations seemed to be driven largely by CMV exposure. A further reported finding was that TCR beta sequences accurately predicted the HLA-A and HLA-B alleles for most subjects in the first cohort. Broadly in line with IMGT annotations, most TCR beta V segments showed up in productive rearrangements about 90% or about 30% of the time in an earlier analysis of some 590 of the donors. When HLA alleles, especially DR and DQ, strongly co-occurred, TCR associations were difficult to assign to individual alleles.

To prepare the library, the immunoSEQ multiplex PCR assay was applied. A mixture of 60 forward primers for TCR Vbeta segments and 13 reverse primers for TCR Jbeta segments was used in the multiplex PCR. The CDR3 region of rearranged TCR beta genes was amplified from genomic DNA with a multiplex PCR assay. Amplified TCR beta libraries were sequenced as 87-base-pair reads on the Illumina HiSeq System. As for the authors' bioinformatics: A later analysis counted 75 million to 100 million unique TCR beta chains across the roughly 700 repertoires, and 9.5 million to 11 million of these chains were shared by at least two donors. Raw reads were error-corrected and collapsed into unique sequences with a nearest-neighbor algorithm that merged closely related sequences to remove PCR and sequencing errors. To assign V, D and J gene segments, CDR3 sequences were aligned to IMGT reference sequences. Each retained sequence needed at least a six-nucleotide match to both a V gene segment and a J gene segment. Rearrangements were classified as productive when the CDR3 lacked stop codons and remained in frame with V and J, and all other rearrangements were classified as non-productive. Following IMGT convention, CDR3 was defined as the stretch from the second conserved V-encoded cysteine to the conserved J-encoded phenylalanine. The earlier analysis of a few hundred of the donors excluded any sequence lacking an unambiguous match to a single V gene segment. An earlier analysis of a few hundred of the donors classified V segments as functional when productive rearrangements were above 56.7% and as segregating when the standard deviation between donors was above 5%. A statistical classification framework was developed to diagnose cytomegalovirus status using the catalog of TCR beta chain sequences. In a later analysis, V and J genes were assigned by comparing TCR nucleotide sequences against IMGT/GENE-DB human TR gene sequences. In a later analysis, CDR3 sequences and most-parsimonious VDJ recombination scenarios were assigned using the TCRdist pipeline. In a later analysis, each TCR beta chain was defined by its CDR3 amino acid sequence together with its V-gene family, and reads lacking a unique V-gene family were excluded. As a way to deal with suspected cross-contamination and a sequencing artifact, a later analysis dropped roughly 600 nucleotide sequences that were highly shared and had low generation probability. For each public chain, a later analysis derived a clonal expansion index from normalized ranks of inferred template counts within each repertoire. Generation probabilities in a later analysis came from a VDJ recombination model fitted to out-of-frame rearrangements, and those results were checked against IGoR. A later analysis scored TCR-TCR, TCR-HLA and TCR-CMV co-occurrence with hypergeometric tests, applying a repertoire-size bias correction to TCR pairs. A later analysis estimated false discovery rates by permuting HLA or CMV assignments 20 times. In a later analysis, co-occurring TCRs were grouped with DBSCAN, and TCRdist sequence similarity was added when clustering was performed within HLA-allele-positive subsets. Repertoires with fewer than 30,000 or more than 120,000 public chains, plus five repertoires with anomalous nucleotide sharing, were excluded from co-occurrence clustering. TCRdb took over this immuneACCESS table, retaining in-frame rearrangements with V and J assigned. Such tables are incomplete; in checked studies, under half of the missing clones stem from an unresolved V gene, and the remainder is unexplained. V, J and clone size are taken as reported in that table, and D and trimming were inferred from the DNA itself. For this sample the table gives some 60,000 clones, of which 75% to 85% were detected only once. The top ten clonotypes cover around 4.2% of the sample.

Cut back by 2 bases and 9 bases, the V and J ends lie 28 bases apart. Including cysteine and phenylalanine, the CDR3 has 18 amino acids. Only CDR3 DNA is held: 54 bases, read in frame from base 1. Sequences SEHNR (CDR1) and FQNEAQ (CDR2) are obtained from the germline V gene (reference sequence). The cohort comprised some 680 healthy bone marrow donors. Cohort members were all nominally healthy when sampled, although unrecorded immune exposures were likely present. The donor tested CMV seronegative and was one of the 352 seronegative cohort members. Each donor provided a peripheral blood sample, and peripheral blood mononuclear cells were used for TCR beta sequencing. The Qiagen DNeasy Blood Extraction Kit was used to extract genomic DNA from the blood cell samples.

The rearrangement combines TRBV7-9 with TRBJ1-2, with the D gene call left open. The sequencing input was PBMCs. This clonotype originated in a woman aged 40 to 55 in good health and CMV-seronegative. The DNA is as follows: TGTGCCAGCAGCTTAATGGGAGCAAAAAATATAAGGCGATATCGCTACACCTTC. This translates into CASSLMGAKNIRRYRYTF.